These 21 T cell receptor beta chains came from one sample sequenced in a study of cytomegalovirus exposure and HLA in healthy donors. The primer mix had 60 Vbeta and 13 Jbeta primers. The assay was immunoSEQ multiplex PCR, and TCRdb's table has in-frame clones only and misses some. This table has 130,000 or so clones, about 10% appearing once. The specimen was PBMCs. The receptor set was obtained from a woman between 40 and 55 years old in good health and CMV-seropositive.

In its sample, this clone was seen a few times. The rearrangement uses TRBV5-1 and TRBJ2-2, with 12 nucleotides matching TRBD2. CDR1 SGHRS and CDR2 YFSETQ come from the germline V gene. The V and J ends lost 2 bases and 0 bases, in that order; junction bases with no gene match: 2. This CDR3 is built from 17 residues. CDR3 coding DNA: TGCGCCAGCAGCTTAACTAGCGGGGGGACGAACACCGGGGAGCTGTTTTTT. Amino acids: CASSLTSGGTNTGELFF.

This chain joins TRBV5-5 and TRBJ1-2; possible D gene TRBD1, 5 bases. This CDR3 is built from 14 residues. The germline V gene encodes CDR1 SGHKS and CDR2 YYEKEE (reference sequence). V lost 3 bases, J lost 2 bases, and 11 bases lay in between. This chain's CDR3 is CASSSTASNYGYTF. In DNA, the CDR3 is TGTGCCAGCAGCTCGACAGCCTCAAACTATGGCTACACCTTC.

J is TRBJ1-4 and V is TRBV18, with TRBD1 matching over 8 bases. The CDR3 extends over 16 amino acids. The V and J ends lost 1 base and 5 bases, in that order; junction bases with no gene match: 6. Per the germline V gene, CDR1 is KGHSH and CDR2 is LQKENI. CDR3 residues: CASSPLGTGLNEKLFF. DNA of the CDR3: TGTGCCAGCTCACCACTTGGGACAGGACTAAATGAAAAACTGTTTTTT. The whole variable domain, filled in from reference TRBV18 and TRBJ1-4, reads NAGVMQNPRHLVRRRGQEARLRCSPMKGHSHVYWYRQLPEEGLKFMVYLQKENIIDESGMPKERFSAEFPKEGPSILRIQQVVRGDSAAYFCASSPLGTGLNEKLFFGSGTQLSVL.

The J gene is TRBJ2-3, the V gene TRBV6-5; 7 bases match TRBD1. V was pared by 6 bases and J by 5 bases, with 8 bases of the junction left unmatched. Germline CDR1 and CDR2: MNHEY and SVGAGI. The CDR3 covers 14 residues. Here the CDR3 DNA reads TGTGCCAGCAGACTCGACAGGGTAATAGATACGCAGTATTTT. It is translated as CASRLDRVIDTQYF.

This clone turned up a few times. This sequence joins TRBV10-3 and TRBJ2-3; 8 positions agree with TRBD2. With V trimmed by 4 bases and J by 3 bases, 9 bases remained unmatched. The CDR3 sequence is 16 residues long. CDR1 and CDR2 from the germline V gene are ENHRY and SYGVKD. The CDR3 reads CAISARPAGETDTQYF. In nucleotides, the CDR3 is TGTGCCATCAGTGCTAGACCAGCGGGGGAGACAGATACGCAGTATTTT.

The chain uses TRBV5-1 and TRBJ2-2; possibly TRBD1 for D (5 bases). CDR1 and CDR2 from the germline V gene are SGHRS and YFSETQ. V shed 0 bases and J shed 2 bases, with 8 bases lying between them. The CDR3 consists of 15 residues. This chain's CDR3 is CASSLVGDNTGELFF. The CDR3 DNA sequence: TGCGCCAGCAGCTTGGTAGGGGATAACACCGGGGAGCTGTTTTTT.

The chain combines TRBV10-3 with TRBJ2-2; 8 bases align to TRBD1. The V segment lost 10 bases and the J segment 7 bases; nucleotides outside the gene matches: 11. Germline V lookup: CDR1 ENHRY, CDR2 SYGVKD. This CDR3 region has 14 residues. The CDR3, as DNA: TGTGCCACCCACGGACAGGGAGGTTACGGGGAGCTGTTTTTT. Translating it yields CATHGQGGYGELFF.

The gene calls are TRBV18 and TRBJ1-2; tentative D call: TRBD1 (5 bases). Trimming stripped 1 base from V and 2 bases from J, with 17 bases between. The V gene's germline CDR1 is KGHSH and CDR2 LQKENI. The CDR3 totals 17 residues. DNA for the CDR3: TGTGCCAGCTCACCACGGGGCATAGGGGCCGAAAACTATGGCTACACCTTC. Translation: CASSPRGIGAENYGYTF.

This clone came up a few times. The chain's CDR3 is CASSSLRPQGNEQFF. Here the CDR3 DNA reads TGTGCCAGCAGCAGCCTCCGGCCCCAGGGCAATGAGCAGTTCTTC. The V gene is TRBV7-2, the J gene TRBJ2-1, with D possibly TRBD1 on 5 matching bases. Trimming took off 5 bases at V and 6 bases at J, with 17 bases between the two ends. This CDR3 has 15 amino acids. CDR1 is SGHTA, CDR2 FQGNSA, per germline.

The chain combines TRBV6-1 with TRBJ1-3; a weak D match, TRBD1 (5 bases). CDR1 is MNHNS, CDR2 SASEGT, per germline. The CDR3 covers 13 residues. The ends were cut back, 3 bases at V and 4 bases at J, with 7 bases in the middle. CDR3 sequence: CASSDREGNTIYF. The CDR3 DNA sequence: TGTGCCAGCAGTGACAGGGAAGGAAACACCATATATTTT.

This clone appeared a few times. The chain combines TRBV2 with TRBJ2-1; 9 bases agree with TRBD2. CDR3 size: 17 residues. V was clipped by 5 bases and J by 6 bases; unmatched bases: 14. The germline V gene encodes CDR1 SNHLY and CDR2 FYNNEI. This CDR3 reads CASSLTRPGLASNEQFF. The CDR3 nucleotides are TGTGCCAGCAGTCTAACCCGACCGGGACTAGCTAGCAATGAGCAGTTCTTC.

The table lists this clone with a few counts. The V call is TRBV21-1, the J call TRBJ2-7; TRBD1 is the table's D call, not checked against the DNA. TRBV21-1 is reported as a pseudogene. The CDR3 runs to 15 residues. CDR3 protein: CASSNAGGSSYEQYF. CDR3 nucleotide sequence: TGTGCCAGCAGCAACGCAGGGGGGAGCTCCTACGAGCAGTACTTC.

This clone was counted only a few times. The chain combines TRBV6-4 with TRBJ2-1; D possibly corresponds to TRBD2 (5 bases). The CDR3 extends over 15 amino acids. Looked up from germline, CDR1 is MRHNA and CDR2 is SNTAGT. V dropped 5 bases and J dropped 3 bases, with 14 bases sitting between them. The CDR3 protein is CASSPFSGSYNEQFF. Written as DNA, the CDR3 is TGTGCCAGCAGTCCCTTCAGTGGGAGCTACAATGAGCAGTTCTTC.

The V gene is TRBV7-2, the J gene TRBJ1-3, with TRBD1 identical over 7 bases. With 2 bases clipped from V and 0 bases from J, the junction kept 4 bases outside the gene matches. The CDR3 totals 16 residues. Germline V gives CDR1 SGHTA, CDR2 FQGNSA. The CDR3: CASSLKGANSGNTIYF. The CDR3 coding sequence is TGTGCCAGCAGCTTAAAGGGGGCCAACTCTGGAAACACCATATATTTT.

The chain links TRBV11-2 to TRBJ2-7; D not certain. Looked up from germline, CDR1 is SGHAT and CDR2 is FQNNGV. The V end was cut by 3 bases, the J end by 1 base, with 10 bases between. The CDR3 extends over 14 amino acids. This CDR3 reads CASSFDPTSYEQYF. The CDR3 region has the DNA TGTGCCAGCAGCTTCGACCCGACTTCCTACGAGCAGTACTTC.

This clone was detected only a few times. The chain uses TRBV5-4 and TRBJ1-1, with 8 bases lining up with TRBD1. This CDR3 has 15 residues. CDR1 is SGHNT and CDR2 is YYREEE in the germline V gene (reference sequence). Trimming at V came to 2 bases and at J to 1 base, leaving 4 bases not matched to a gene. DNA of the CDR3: TGTGCCAGCAGCTTCACCGGGACAGGGAACACTGAAGCTTTCTTT. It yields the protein CASSFTGTGNTEAFF.

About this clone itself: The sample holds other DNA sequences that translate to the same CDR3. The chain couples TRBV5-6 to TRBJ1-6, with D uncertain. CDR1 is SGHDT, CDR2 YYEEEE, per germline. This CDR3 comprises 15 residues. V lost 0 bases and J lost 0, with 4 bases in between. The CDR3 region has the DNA TGTGCCAGCAGCTTGGGGAGCTCCTATAATTCACCCCTCCACTTT. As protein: CASSLGSSYNSPLHF.

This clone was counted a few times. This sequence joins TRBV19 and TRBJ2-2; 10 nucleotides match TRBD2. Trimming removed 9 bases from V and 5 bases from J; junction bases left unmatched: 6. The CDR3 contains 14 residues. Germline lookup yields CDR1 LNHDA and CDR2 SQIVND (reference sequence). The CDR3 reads CASQLAGKTGELFF. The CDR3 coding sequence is TGTGCCAGCCAACTAGCGGGGAAGACCGGGGAGCTGTTTTTT.

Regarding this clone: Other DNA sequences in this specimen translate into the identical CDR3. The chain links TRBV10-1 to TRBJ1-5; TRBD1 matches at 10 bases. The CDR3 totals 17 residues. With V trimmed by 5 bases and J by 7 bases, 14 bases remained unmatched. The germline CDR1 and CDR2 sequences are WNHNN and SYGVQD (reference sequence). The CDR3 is CASSTPGTGDNNQPQHF. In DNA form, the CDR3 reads TGCGCCAGCAGTACCCCGGGGACAGGGGACAACAACCAGCCCCAGCATTTT.

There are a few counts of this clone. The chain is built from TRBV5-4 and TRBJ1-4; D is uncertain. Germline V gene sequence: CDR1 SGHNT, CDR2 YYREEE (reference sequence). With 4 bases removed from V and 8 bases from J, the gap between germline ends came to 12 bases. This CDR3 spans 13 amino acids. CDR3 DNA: TGTGCCAGCAGCGATGGACGGGAGGAAAAACTGTTTTTT. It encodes CASSDGREEKLFF. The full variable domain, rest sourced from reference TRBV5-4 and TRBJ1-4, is ETGVTQSPTHLIKTRGQQVTLRCSSQSGHNTVSWYQQALGQGPQFIFQYYREEENGRGNFPPRFSGLQFPNYSSELNVNALELDDSALYLCASSDGREEKLFFGSGTQLSVL.

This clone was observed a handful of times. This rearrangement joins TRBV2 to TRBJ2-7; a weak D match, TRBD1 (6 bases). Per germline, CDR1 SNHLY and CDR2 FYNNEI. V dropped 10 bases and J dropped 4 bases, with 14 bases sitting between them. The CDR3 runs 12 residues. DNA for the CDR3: TGTGCCACCGGAACAGGGATATACGAGCAGTACTTC. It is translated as CATGTGIYEQYF.